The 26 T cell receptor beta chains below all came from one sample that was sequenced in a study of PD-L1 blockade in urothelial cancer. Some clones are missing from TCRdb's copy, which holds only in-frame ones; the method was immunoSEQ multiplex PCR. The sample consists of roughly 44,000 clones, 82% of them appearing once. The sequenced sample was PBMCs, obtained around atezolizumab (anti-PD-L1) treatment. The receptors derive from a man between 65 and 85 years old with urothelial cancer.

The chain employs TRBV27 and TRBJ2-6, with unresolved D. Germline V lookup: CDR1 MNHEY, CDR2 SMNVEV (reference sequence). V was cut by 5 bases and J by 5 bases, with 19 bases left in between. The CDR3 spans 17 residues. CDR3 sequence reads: CASSGMRLQSRANVLTF. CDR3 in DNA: TGTGCCAGCAGTGGTATGCGGCTACAAAGTCGGGCCAACGTCCTGACTTTC.

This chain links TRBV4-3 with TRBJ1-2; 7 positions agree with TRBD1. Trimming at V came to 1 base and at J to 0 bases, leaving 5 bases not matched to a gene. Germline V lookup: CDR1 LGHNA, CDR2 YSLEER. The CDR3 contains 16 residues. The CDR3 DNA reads TGCGCCAGCAGCCAAGTGGGGGACAGTGCTAACTATGGCTACACCTTC. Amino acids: CASSQVGDSANYGYTF.

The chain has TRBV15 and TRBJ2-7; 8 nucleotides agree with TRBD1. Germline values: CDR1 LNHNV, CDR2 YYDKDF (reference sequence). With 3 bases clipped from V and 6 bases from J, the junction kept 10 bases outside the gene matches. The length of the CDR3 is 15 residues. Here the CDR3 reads CATSRRSGQVGEQYF. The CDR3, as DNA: TGTGCCACCAGCAGGCGGTCGGGACAGGTTGGCGAGCAGTACTTC.

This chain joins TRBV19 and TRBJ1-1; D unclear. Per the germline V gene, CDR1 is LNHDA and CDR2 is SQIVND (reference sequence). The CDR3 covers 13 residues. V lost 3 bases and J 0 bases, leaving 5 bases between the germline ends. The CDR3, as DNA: TGTGCCAGTAGTATGTACATGAACACTGAAGCTTTCTTT. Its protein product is CASSMYMNTEAFF.

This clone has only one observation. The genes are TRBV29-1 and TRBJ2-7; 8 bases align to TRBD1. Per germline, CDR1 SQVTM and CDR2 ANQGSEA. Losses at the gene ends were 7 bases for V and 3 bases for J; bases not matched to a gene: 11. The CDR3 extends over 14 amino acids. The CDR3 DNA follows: TGCAGCGCCGAGGGGCCAGGGGGCAACTACGAGCAGTACTTC. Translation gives CSAEGPGGNYEQYF.

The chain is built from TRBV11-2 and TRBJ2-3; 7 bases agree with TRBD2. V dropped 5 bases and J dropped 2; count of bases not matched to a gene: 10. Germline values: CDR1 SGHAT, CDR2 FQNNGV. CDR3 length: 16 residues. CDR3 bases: TGTGCCAGCAGCCTCCCAATGGGGAGGGCCACAGATACGCAGTATTTT. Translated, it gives CASSLPMGRATDTQYF.

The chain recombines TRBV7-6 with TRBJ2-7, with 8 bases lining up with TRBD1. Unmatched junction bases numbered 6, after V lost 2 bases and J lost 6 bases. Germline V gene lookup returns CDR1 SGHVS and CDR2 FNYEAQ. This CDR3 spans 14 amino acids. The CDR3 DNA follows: TGTGCCAGCAGCTTAAGGCAGGGGGCCTCCGAGCAGTACTTC. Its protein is CASSLRQGASEQYF.

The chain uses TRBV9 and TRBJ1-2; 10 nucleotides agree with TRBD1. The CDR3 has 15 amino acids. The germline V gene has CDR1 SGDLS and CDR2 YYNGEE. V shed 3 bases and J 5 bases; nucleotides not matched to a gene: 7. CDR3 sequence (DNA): TGTGCCAGCAGCGAGGCCCCGGGACAGGGGTATGGCTACACCTTC. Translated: CASSEAPGQGYGYTF.

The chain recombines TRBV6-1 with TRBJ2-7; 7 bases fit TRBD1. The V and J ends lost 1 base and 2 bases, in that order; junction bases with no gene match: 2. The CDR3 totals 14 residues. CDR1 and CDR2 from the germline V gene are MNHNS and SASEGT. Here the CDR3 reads CASSEGQGAYEQYF. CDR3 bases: TGTGCCAGCAGTGAAGGGCAGGGGGCCTACGAGCAGTACTTC.

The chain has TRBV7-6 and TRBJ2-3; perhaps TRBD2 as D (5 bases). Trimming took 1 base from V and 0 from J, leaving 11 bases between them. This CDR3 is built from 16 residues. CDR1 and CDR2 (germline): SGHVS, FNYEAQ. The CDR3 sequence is CASSLELTRSTDTQYF. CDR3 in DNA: TGTGCCAGCAGCTTAGAACTAACTAGAAGCACAGATACGCAGTATTTT.

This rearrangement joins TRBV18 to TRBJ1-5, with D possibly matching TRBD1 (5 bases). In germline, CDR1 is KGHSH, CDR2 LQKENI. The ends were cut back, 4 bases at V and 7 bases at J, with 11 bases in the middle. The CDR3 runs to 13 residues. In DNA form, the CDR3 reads TGTGCCAGCTCACGAGAAAAGGGGCAGCCCCAGCATTTT. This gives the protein CASSREKGQPQHF.

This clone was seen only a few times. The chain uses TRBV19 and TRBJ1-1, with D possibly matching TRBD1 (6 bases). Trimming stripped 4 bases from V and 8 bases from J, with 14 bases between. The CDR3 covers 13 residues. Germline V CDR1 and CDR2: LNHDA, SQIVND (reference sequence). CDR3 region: CASSTYRDSEAFF. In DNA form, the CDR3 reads TGTGCCAGTAGTACATACAGGGATTCGGAAGCTTTCTTT.

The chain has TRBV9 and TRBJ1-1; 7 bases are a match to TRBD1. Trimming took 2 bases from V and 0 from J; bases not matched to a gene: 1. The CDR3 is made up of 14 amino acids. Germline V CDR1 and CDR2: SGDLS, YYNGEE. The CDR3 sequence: CASSVGTVNTEAFF. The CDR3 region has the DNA TGTGCCAGCAGCGTCGGGACAGTGAACACTGAAGCTTTCTTT.

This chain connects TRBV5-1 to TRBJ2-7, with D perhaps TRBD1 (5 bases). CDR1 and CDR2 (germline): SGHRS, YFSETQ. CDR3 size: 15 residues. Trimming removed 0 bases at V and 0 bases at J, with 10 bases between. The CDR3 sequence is CASSLARAPSYEQYF. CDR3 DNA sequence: TGCGCCAGCAGCTTGGCCAGGGCTCCCTCCTACGAGCAGTACTTC.

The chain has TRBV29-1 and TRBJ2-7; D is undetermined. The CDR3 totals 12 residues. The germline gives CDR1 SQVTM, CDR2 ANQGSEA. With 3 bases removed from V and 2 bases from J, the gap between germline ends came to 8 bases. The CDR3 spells CSVELGPYEQYF. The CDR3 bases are TGCAGCGTTGAGCTGGGCCCCTACGAGCAGTACTTC.

The CDR3, as DNA: TGCGCCAGCAGCTTTTCTAGCGGGAGGGGTGAGCAGTTCTTC. Its protein is CASSFSSGRGEQFF. The chain links TRBV5-1 to TRBJ2-1; 12 bases line up with TRBD2. The J segment lost 9 bases and the V segment lost 2 bases, leaving 3 bases of the junction unmatched. The CDR3 length is 14 residues. Germline CDR1 SGHRS, CDR2 YFSETQ. Combining the CDR3 with reference TRBV5-1 and TRBJ2-1 gives the whole variable domain KAGVTQTPRYLIKTRGQQVTLSCSPISGHRSVSWYQQTPGQGLQFLFEYFSETQRNKGNFPGRFSGRQFSNSRSEMNVSTLELGDSALYLCASSFSSGRGEQFFGPGTRLTVL.

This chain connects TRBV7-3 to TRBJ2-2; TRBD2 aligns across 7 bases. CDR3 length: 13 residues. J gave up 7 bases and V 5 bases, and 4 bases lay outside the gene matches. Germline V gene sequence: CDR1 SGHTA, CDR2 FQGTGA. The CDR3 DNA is TGTGCCAGCAGCGCGGGGAGGGTCGGGGAGCTGTTTTTT. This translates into CASSAGRVGELFF.

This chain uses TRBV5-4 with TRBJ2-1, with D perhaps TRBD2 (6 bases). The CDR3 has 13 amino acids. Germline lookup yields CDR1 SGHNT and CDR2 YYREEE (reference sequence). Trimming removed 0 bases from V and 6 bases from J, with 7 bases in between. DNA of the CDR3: TGTGCCAGCAGCTTGGTACTAGCCAATGAGCAGTTCTTC. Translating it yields CASSLVLANEQFF.

For the CDR3, the DNA is TGTGCCAGCAACGGGGGACTAGCGGTTTCTAGCACAGATACGCAGTATTTT. This encodes CASNGGLAVSSTDTQYF. The V call is TRBV11-2, the J call TRBJ2-3, with 11 positions matching TRBD2. The germline gives CDR1 SGHAT, CDR2 FQNNGV. The CDR3 length is 17 residues. J lost 0 bases, V lost 7 bases, and 9 bases had no gene match.

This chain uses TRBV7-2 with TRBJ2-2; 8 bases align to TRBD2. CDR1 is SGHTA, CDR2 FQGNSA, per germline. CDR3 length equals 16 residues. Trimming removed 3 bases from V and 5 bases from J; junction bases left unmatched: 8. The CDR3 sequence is CASSFPAGGRTGELFF. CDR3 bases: TGTGCCAGCAGCTTTCCGGCGGGAGGTAGAACCGGGGAGCTGTTTTTT.

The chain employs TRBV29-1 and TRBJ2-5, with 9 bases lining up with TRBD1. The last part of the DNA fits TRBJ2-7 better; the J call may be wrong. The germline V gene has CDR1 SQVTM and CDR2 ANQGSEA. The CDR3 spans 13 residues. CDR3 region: CSVEWDRDYEQYF. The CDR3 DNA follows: TGCAGCGTTGAATGGGACAGGGACTACGAGCAGTACTTC.

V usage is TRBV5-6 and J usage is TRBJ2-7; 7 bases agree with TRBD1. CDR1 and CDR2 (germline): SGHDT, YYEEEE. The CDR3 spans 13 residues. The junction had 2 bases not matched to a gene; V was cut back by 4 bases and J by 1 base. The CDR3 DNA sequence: TGTGCCAGCAGCCTACAGGGGTCCTACGAGCAGTACTTC. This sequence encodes CASSLQGSYEQYF.

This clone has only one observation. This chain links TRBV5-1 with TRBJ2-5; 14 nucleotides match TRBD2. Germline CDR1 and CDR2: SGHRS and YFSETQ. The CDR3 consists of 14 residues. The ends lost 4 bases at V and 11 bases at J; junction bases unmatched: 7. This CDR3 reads CASSAGLAGGWQYF. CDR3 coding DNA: TGCGCCAGCAGCGCAGGACTAGCGGGAGGATGGCAGTACTTC.

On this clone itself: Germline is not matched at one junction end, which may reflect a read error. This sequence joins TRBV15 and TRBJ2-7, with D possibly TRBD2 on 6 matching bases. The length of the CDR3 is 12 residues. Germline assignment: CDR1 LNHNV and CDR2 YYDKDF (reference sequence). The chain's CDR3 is CATSRDGSQRDF. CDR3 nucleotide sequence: TGTGCCACCAGCAGAGATGGGTCCCAGCGGGACTTC. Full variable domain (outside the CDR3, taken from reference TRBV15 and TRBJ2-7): DAMVIQNPRYQVTQFGKPVTLSCSQTLNHNVMYWYQQKSSQAPKLLFHYYDKDFNNEADTPDNFQSRRPNTSFCFLDIRSPGLGDTAMYLCATSRDGSQRDFGPGTRLTVT.

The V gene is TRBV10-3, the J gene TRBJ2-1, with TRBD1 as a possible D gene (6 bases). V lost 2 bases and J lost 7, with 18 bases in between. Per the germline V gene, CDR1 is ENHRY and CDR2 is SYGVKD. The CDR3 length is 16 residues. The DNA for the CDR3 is TGTGCCATCAGTGAGGGAAGGGGGAGAGGGACGAATGAGCAGTTCTTC. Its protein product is CAISEGRGRGTNEQFF.

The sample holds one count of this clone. The CDR3 reads CASSHGIANEKLFF. The CDR3 DNA sequence: TGTGCCAGCAGCCACGGGATAGCTAATGAAAAACTGTTTTTT. The chain has TRBV5-8 and TRBJ1-4; D ambiguous. The CDR3 is made up of 14 amino acids. CDR1 and CDR2 (germline): SGHTS, YDEGEE. Trimming pared 4 bases from V and 3 bases from J, leaving 10 bases between.